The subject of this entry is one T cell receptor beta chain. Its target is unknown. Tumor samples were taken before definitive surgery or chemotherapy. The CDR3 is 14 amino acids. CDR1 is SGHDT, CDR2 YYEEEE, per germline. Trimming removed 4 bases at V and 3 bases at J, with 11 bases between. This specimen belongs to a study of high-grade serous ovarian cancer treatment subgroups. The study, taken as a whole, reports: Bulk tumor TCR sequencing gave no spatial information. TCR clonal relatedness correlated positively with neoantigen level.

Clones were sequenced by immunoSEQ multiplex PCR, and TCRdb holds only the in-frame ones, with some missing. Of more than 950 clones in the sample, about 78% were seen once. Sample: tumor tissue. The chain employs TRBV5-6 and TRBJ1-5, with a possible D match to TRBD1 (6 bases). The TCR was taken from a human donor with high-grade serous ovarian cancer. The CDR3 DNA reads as TGTGCCAGCAGCAATGACAGGTTCAATCAGCCCCAGCATTTT. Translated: CASSNDRFNQPQHF.